Shown below are 21 T cell receptor beta chains from a single sample sequenced in a study of T cells in Graves' hyperthyroidism and ophthalmopathy. Amplified TCR beta CDR3 regions derived from RNA transcripts. The HTBI primer set drove a first-round RT-PCR of the TCR CDR3. TCRdb independently ran MiXCR on the multiplex PCR reads; one entry per CDR3 protein. The profile covers about 360,000 distinct CDR3 sequences, with roughly an eighth appearing a single time and less than 10% taken by the ten largest. Sequencing was done on a sample of blood. These receptor sequences come from a woman aged 18-35 years with Graves' hyperthyroidism.

With regard to this clonotype: A read error may explain this, as a much larger clone is one base away. The CDR3 does not close with the conserved phenylalanine or tryptophan, likely indicating a read error. The chain recombines TRBV19 with TRBJ2-7; tentatively, D is TRBD1 or TRBD2 (5 bases each). V was trimmed by 1 base and J by 8 bases, leaving 12 bases between them. Germline CDR1 is LNHDA and CDR2 is SQIVND (reference sequence). The CDR3 totals 13 residues. The CDR3 DNA follows: TGTGCCAGTAGTATAGGTGGGGGTGTGCAGCAGTACTCC. Translation gives CASSIGGGVQQYS.

The CDR3 nucleotides read TGTGCCAGCAGTCCAACCCTTAGGCCCTACGAGCAGTACTTC. It encodes CASSPTLRPYEQYF. The chain is built from TRBV7-2 and TRBJ2-7, with D unresolved. Germline loops: CDR1 SGHTA, CDR2 FQGNSA. V lost 6 bases to trimming and J lost 2 bases, with 14 bases between them. This CDR3 has 14 residues.

As regards this clonotype: Likely a read error: the CDR3 ends without its conserved phenylalanine or tryptophan. The chain joins TRBV5-1 to TRBJ2-7, with D possibly being TRBD2 (5 bases). Germline CDR1 and CDR2: SGHRS and YFSETQ. Between the trimmed V and J ends, which lost 4 bases and 1 base, there was a span of 9 bases. The CDR3 length is 13 residues. The CDR3 DNA is TGCGCCAGCAGCCGGTCGGGATCCTACGAGCAGTACCTC. It is translated as CASSRSGSYEQYL.

This clonotype came up many times. The CDR3, as DNA: TGTGCCAGCAGCTTGGGACAGGGACATCCGTTGACAGATACGCAGTATTTT. It codes for CASSLGQGHPLTDTQYF. The chain has TRBV11-1 and TRBJ2-3; 9 nucleotides align to TRBD1. Germline CDR1 SGHAT, CDR2 FQDESV (reference sequence). Losses at the gene ends were 3 bases for V and 3 bases for J; bases not matched to a gene: 10. The CDR3 has 17 amino acids. The entire variable domain, with the rest obtained from reference TRBV11-1 and TRBJ2-3, is as follows: EAEVAQSPRYKITEKSQAVAFWCDPISGHATLYWYRQILGQGPELLVQFQDESVVDDSQLPKDRFSAERLKGVDSTLKIQPAELGDSAMYLCASSLGQGHPLTDTQYFGPGTRLTVL.

Many counts were recorded for this clonotype. The chain is built from TRBV6-2 or TRBV6-3 and TRBJ1-1, with D hard to call. V lost 2 bases to trimming and J lost 3 bases, with 13 bases between them. Germline V gives CDR1 MNHEY, CDR2 SVGEGT. The CDR3 length is 15 residues. The CDR3 DNA reads as TGTGCCAGCAGTTACCCACGGCCTAGGGACACTGAAGCTTTCTTT. Amino acid sequence: CASSYPRPRDTEAFF.

This clonotype was seen ten or more times. The chain joins TRBV7-3 to TRBJ2-1, with TRBD2 identical over 7 bases. Germline V gene sequence: CDR1 SGHTA, CDR2 FQGTGA. The CDR3 runs 14 residues. J gave up 2 bases and V 5 bases, and 3 bases lay outside the gene matches. CDR3 sequence: CASSPGTTYNEQFF. Written as DNA, the CDR3 is TGTGCCAGCAGCCCTGGGACTACCTACAATGAGCAGTTCTTC.

This clonotype was counted many times. The rearrangement links TRBV28 to TRBJ2-7; TRBD1 might be the D (5 bases). Germline CDR1 MDHEN, CDR2 SYDVKM. The V gene lost 6 bases and the J gene lost 2 bases, with 17 bases spanning the gap. CDR3 length: 15 residues. Written as DNA, the CDR3 is TGTGCCAGCAGCCTCCGTGGGCAGGGTGCCTACGAGCAGTACTTC. Its protein product is CASSLRGQGAYEQYF. Full variable domain (remainder filled in from reference TRBV28 and TRBJ2-7): DVKVTQSSRYLVKRTGEKVFLECVQDMDHENMFWYRQDPGLGLRLIYFSYDVKMKEKGDIPEGYSVSREKKERFSLILESASTNQTSMYLCASSLRGQGAYEQYFGPGTRLTVT.

This clonotype was counted ten times or more. The chain links TRBV6-1 to TRBJ1-5; D unclear. This CDR3 spans 13 amino acids. CDR1 and CDR2 (germline): MNHNS, SASEGT. V lost 3 bases and J 5 bases, leaving 8 bases between the germline ends. CDR3 nucleotides: TGTGCCAGCAGTGAGGGCAGTCATCAGCCCCAGCATTTT. The encoded protein is CASSEGSHQPQHF.

In its sample, this clonotype was seen many times. The chain combines TRBV28 with TRBJ2-3, with D unclear. CDR3 length equals 13 residues. Per the germline V gene, CDR1 is MDHEN and CDR2 is SYDVKM. V dropped 3 bases and J dropped 9 bases, with 13 bases sitting between them. In DNA form, the CDR3 reads TGTGCCAGCAGTTTTGGTTTGTCCGACACGCAGTATTTT. This codes for CASSFGLSDTQYF.

The chain is built from TRBV20-1 and TRBJ2-3; 11 nucleotides agree with TRBD2. The CDR3 covers 16 residues. V was pared by 5 bases and J by 1 base, with 8 bases of the junction left unmatched. Germline V CDR1 and CDR2: DFQATT, SNEGSKA (reference sequence). DNA for the CDR3: TGCAGTGCTCCCCGAGGGACTAGCGGCCGCACAGATACGCAGTATTTT. The encoded protein is CSAPRGTSGRTDTQYF.

As regards this clonotype: A much larger clone sits a single nucleotide away, making a read error possible. The chain employs TRBV6-1 and TRBJ2-7; possibly TRBD2 for D (6 bases). V was shortened by 3 bases and J by 6 bases, with 15 bases between the two germline ends. Germline assignment: CDR1 MNHNS and CDR2 SASEGT. This CDR3 contains 14 residues. CDR3 nucleotide sequence: TGTGCCAGCAGTGAGCCGGAATCCGGGGGCGAGCAGTACTTC. Translated, it gives CASSEPESGGEQYF.

The chain recombines TRBV19 with TRBJ1-5; 9 bases agree with TRBD1. Germline V gene data show CDR1 as LNHDA and CDR2 as SQIVND (reference sequence). There are 22 residues in the CDR3. J was trimmed by 3 bases and V by 6 bases; bases with no gene match: 27. CDR3 protein: CASSKRDRAVQSALAFNQPQHF. CDR3 in DNA: TGTGCCAGTAGCAAGCGGGACAGGGCGGTCCAATCCGCTCTAGCTTTCAATCAGCCCCAGCATTTT.

This clonotype was observed at least ten times. This sequence joins TRBV28 and TRBJ2-3; TRBD2 is a possible D gene (6 bases). The CDR3 contains 15 residues. V dropped 4 bases and J dropped 1 base, with 12 bases sitting between them. CDR1 MDHEN and CDR2 SYDVKM come from the germline V gene. The CDR3 protein is CASSSRLVGTDTQYF. As DNA, the CDR3 is TGTGCCAGCAGTTCGAGACTAGTTGGCACAGATACGCAGTATTTT.

This clonotype appeared many times. This chain joins TRBV20-1 and TRBJ2-7; D might be TRBD1 (7 bases). CDR1 is DFQATT and CDR2 is SNEGSKA in the germline V gene (reference sequence). V was clipped by 0 bases and J by 2 bases, with 11 bases between them. The CDR3 has 14 amino acids. In nucleotides, the CDR3 is TGCAGTGCTAGAGATGCAGGGGGGACCTACGAGCAGTACTTC. It yields the protein CSARDAGGTYEQYF.

The sample holds many counts of this clonotype. This CDR3 reads CSAIWTSGAYEQYF. The CDR3 coding sequence is TGCAGTGCTATTTGGACTAGCGGGGCCTACGAGCAGTACTTC. V is TRBV20-1 and J is TRBJ2-7; 12 nucleotides agree with TRBD2. CDR3 length: 14 amino acids. CDR1 is DFQATT and CDR2 is SNEGSKA in the germline V gene (reference sequence). J gave up 2 bases and V 4 bases, and 3 bases lay outside the gene matches.

A few counts support this clonotype. For the CDR3, the DNA is TGTGCCAGCAGCATCGAATTAAACTATGGCTACACCTTC. This codes for CASSIELNYGYTF. The V call is TRBV14, the J call TRBJ1-2; D is ambiguous. V was cut by 5 bases and J by 2 bases, with 9 bases left in between. CDR3 length equals 13 residues. Germline V gene data show CDR1 as SGHDN and CDR2 as FVKESK.

This clonotype was recorded many times. J is TRBJ2-3 and V is TRBV12-3 or TRBV12-4, with D possibly matching TRBD2 (6 bases). V was cut by 6 bases and J by 6 bases, with 13 bases left in between. This CDR3 has 13 amino acids. The CDR3 sequence: CASRGTGVDTQYF. The CDR3 coding sequence is TGTGCCAGCAGAGGGACGGGGGTCGATACGCAGTATTTT.

Ten or more counts support this clonotype. The chain is built from TRBV15 and TRBJ2-1, with 10 bases lining up with TRBD1. The V segment lost 6 bases and the J segment 9 bases; nucleotides outside the gene matches: 5. The CDR3 contains 13 residues. Germline CDR1 and CDR2: LNHNV and YYDKDF (reference sequence). CDR3 sequence: CATRDRGDVEQFF. CDR3 DNA: TGTGCCACCAGGGACAGGGGGGATGTTGAGCAGTTCTTC. Drawing the rest from reference TRBV15 and TRBJ2-1, the complete variable domain is DAMVIQNPRYQVTQFGKPVTLSCSQTLNHNVMYWYQQKSSQAPKLLFHYYDKDFNNEADTPDNFQSRRPNTSFCFLDIRSPGLGDTAMYLCATRDRGDVEQFFGPGTRLTVL.

The rearrangement joins TRBV2 to TRBJ2-1; 7 bases agree with TRBD2. V shed 6 bases, J shed 2 bases, and the junction held 10 bases outside the gene matches. CDR3 length equals 16 residues. Germline CDR1 and CDR2: SNHLY and FYNNEI. CDR3: CASRGRGGGTYNEQFF. CDR3 sequence (DNA): TGTGCCAGCAGGGGCCGTGGCGGGGGAACCTACAATGAGCAGTTCTTC.

Ten or more counts support this clonotype. The chain uses TRBV6-1 and TRBJ1-2; 9 positions agree with TRBD1. The J segment lost 6 bases and the V segment lost 5 bases, leaving 1 base of the junction unmatched. Per the germline V gene, CDR1 is MNHNS and CDR2 is SASEGT. The CDR3 extends over 12 amino acids. This CDR3 is CASSWTGDGYTF. The CDR3 bases are TGTGCCAGCAGTTGGACAGGGGATGGCTACACCTTC.

This clonotype occurred many times. CDR3 residues: CATSDLYQDGYTF. The CDR3 DNA reads as TGTGCCACCAGTGATTTGTATCAGGACGGCTACACCTTC. The chain recombines TRBV24-1 with TRBJ1-2, with D unresolved. CDR1 KGHDR and CDR2 SFDVKD come from the germline V gene. The CDR3 contains 13 residues. V lost 0 bases and J lost 8, with 9 bases in between.